The 16 T cell receptor beta chains presented below share a single source sample, sequenced in a study of T cells after yellow fever vaccination (dated by TCRdb to between 2019 and 2020). The treatment or condition label, as the study defines it: live attenuated yellow fever vaccine strain. Libraries were prepared through 5' RACE. The instrument given in TCRdb is Illumina HiSeq 2500. TCRdb reprocessing: public reads trimmed at Q25 with fastp, clones called with MiXCR, in-frame beta chains kept. Here each entry gathers all rows of one CDR3 protein and keeps the most common genes and DNA. Counted in this sample were under 250,000 distinct CDR3 sequences; 6.9% of them appeared once. The ten biggest clones cover around 0.9% of the sample. The sequencing used CD4+ T cells sorted from PBMCs, collected 15 days after the yellow fever booster vaccination. The receptors come from a man aged 25 to 45 who received the YFV17D yellow fever vaccine.

This clonotype has a handful of counts. The genes are TRBV23-1 and TRBJ2-7; D is possibly TRBD2 (5 bases). TRBV23-1 is placed among ORFs of uncertain function. CDR3 length equals 14 residues. V was shortened by 9 bases and J by 4 bases, with 19 bases between the two germline ends. The CDR3 DNA is TGCGCCAGAGGATGGCAGGACTCGGTATACGAGCAGTACTTC. The encoded protein is CARGWQDSVYEQYF.

This clonotype was seen repeatedly, ten times or more. The rearrangement uses TRBV20-1 and TRBJ2-1, with unresolved D. Trimming stripped 5 bases from V and 0 bases from J, with 11 bases between. CDR3 length: 14 amino acids. Germline CDR1 DFQATT, CDR2 SNEGSKA (reference sequence). The chain's CDR3 is CSASGYSSYNEQFF. Written as DNA, the CDR3 is TGCAGTGCTTCTGGTTATAGCTCCTACAATGAGCAGTTCTTC.

This clonotype showed up many times. The chain uses TRBV5-1 and TRBJ2-5; tentative D call: TRBD1 (5 bases). The V gene lost 2 bases and the J gene lost 5 bases, with 19 bases spanning the gap. Germline CDR1 is SGHRS and CDR2 is YFSETQ. The CDR3 covers 16 residues. CDR3 sequence reads: CASSFFTGRSGETQYF. The CDR3 DNA follows: TGCGCCAGCAGCTTTTTCACTGGTCGGTCAGGGGAGACCCAGTACTTC. Drawing the rest from reference TRBV5-1 and TRBJ2-5, the complete variable domain is KAGVTQTPRYLIKTRGQQVTLSCSPISGHRSVSWYQQTPGQGLQFLFEYFSETQRNKGNFPGRFSGRQFSNSRSEMNVSTLELGDSALYLCASSFFTGRSGETQYFGPGTRLLVL.

This clonotype was detected many times. This rearrangement joins TRBV24-1 to TRBJ2-5; no definite D call. CDR1 and CDR2 (germline): KGHDR, SFDVKD. CDR3 length: 12 residues. Trimming removed 2 bases from V and 4 bases from J, with 4 bases in between. The CDR3 reads CATSDWGETQYF. The CDR3 coding sequence is TGTGCCACCAGTGATTGGGGAGAGACCCAGTACTTC.

This clonotype was seen at least ten times. This chain uses TRBV5-1 with TRBJ1-2; D not certain. This CDR3 is built from 14 residues. V was clipped by 2 bases and J by 5 bases, with 13 bases between them. Germline-derived CDR1 and CDR2 are SGHRS and YFSETQ. CDR3 region: CASSLPTDGYGYTF. The CDR3 DNA sequence: TGCGCCAGCAGCTTACCCACGGACGGATATGGCTACACCTTC.

This clonotype occurred a few times. This chain joins TRBV15 and TRBJ2-3; a weak D match, TRBD2 (5 bases). CDR3 size: 13 residues. Germline-derived CDR1 and CDR2 are LNHNV and YYDKDF (reference sequence). The ends were cut back, 5 bases at V and 5 bases at J, with 11 bases in the middle. CDR3 DNA: TGTGCCACCAGCGGAGGTTCGGGAGATACGCAGTATTTT. Protein product: CATSGGSGDTQYF.

This clonotype was picked up many times. The V call is TRBV6-2 or TRBV6-3, the J call TRBJ2-5; D is perhaps TRBD1 (6 bases). Germline V CDR1 and CDR2: MNHEY, SVGEGT. CDR3 size: 13 residues. The V gene lost 7 bases and the J gene lost 2 bases, with 11 bases spanning the gap. CDR3 residues: CASNQGQQETQYF. CDR3 nucleotide sequence: TGTGCCAGCAATCAAGGACAGCAAGAGACCCAGTACTTC.

In this sample, this clonotype turned up many times. The CDR3: CASSRDGQETQYF. Written as DNA, the CDR3 is TGTGCCAGCAGCCGCGACGGACAAGAGACCCAGTACTTC. The rearrangement joins TRBV7-2 to TRBJ2-5; D call uncertain. V was pared by 5 bases and J by 2 bases, with 9 bases between. The CDR3 totals 13 residues. Per germline, CDR1 SGHTA and CDR2 FQGNSA.

This clonotype was found many times. The chain carries TRBV12-5 and TRBJ2-1; a weak D match, TRBD1 (6 bases). Germline V lookup: CDR1 LGHNT, CDR2 FRNRAP. V gave up 7 bases and J gave up 0 bases, with 10 bases separating them. The CDR3 has 14 residues. The CDR3 nucleotides are TGTGCTAGTGTTTTAGGGGGCTCCTACAATGAGCAGTTCTTC. Its protein product is CASVLGGSYNEQFF.

The chain carries TRBV5-6 and TRBJ2-1; TRBD2 might be the D (6 bases). V gave up 2 bases and J gave up 2 bases, with 14 bases separating them. Germline assignment: CDR1 SGHDT and CDR2 YYEEEE. The CDR3 runs to 16 residues. The CDR3: CASSLIGGLTYNEQFF. CDR3 nucleotide sequence: TGTGCCAGCAGCTTAATCGGGGGATTAACCTACAATGAGCAGTTCTTC.

This clonotype was counted many times. This chain links TRBV7-2 with TRBJ2-1; 11 nucleotides align to TRBD2. The CDR3 runs to 17 residues. J lost 0 bases, V lost 4 bases, and 5 bases had no gene match. Germline CDR1 and CDR2: SGHTA and FQGNSA. CDR3 bases: TGTGCCAGCAGCTCTGGACTAGCGGGTTACTCCTACAATGAGCAGTTCTTC. Residues: CASSSGLAGYSYNEQFF.

This clonotype showed up just once. V usage is TRBV7-2 and J usage is TRBJ1-5, with 8 bases that match TRBD1. Germline CDR1 is SGHTA and CDR2 is FQGNSA. This CDR3 has 15 residues. Unmatched junction bases numbered 6, after V lost 2 bases and J lost 6 bases. In nucleotides, the CDR3 is TGTGCCAGCAGCTTAATGACAGGGGATCGTCAGCCCCAGCATTTT. It specifies CASSLMTGDRQPQHF.

This clonotype has more than one count but fewer than ten. The rearrangement links TRBV20-1 to TRBJ2-1, with 10 positions matching TRBD2. Per the germline V gene, CDR1 is DFQATT and CDR2 is SNEGSKA (reference sequence). The V and J ends lost 7 bases and 0 bases, in that order; junction bases with no gene match: 9. This CDR3 contains 16 residues. CDR3 bases: TGCAGTGTTCACCGAGCGGGAGGGAGCTCCTACAATGAGCAGTTCTTC. Protein sequence: CSVHRAGGSSYNEQFF.

The V gene is TRBV7-9, the J gene TRBJ2-1; the D is unclear. Germline V gene data show CDR1 as SEHNR and CDR2 as FQNEAQ (reference sequence). The CDR3 is 14 amino acids. Trimming took 2 bases from V and 6 from J, leaving 11 bases between them. The CDR3 DNA is TGTGCCAGCAGCTTATCCACCTCTTTCAATGAGCAGTTCTTC. The encoded protein is CASSLSTSFNEQFF.

In this sample, this clonotype turned up many times. The chain joins TRBV7-2 to TRBJ2-3, with D tentatively TRBD1 (6 bases). Germline CDR1 and CDR2: SGHTA and FQGNSA. The CDR3 runs 15 residues. V was shortened by 5 bases and J by 5 bases, with 17 bases between the two germline ends. CDR3 nucleotide sequence: TGTGCCAGCAGCGTCGGACAGTCCTGGATAGATACGCAGTATTTT. Its protein product is CASSVGQSWIDTQYF.

This clonotype was detected a few times. The rearrangement joins TRBV5-4 to TRBJ2-2, with 11 positions matching TRBD2. CDR3 length equals 17 residues. Looked up from germline, CDR1 is SGHNT and CDR2 is YYREEE (reference sequence). Germline trimming cut 4 bases from V and 4 bases from J; bases unmatched to any gene: 9. The CDR3 protein is CASSRGPGLAVTGELFF. The CDR3 DNA reads as TGTGCCAGCAGCAGGGGCCCGGGACTAGCGGTCACCGGGGAGCTGTTTTTT.